These T cell receptor beta chains were read from a single sample in a study of T cell changes during pregnancy in multiple sclerosis. Profiled with immunoSEQ multiplex PCR; TCRdb holds only in-frame clones, not every one. Of approximately 61,000 clones listed, 88% are singletons. The sample was peripheral blood, taken in the first trimester of pregnancy. The receptors come from a female donor with multiple sclerosis, enrolled in a pregnancy study. The CDR3 runs from the conserved cysteine through the conserved F or W. Each record gives: V gene, D gene, clone size, J gene, CDR3 length, CDR3 DNA, CDR3 protein. A D gene is named only where the DNA matches it firmly. Clone size is stated in some rows and not others, as once, few, many or a class when expanded.

TRBV13	NA	NA	TRBJ2-7	15	TGTGCCAGCAGCTTAGTCGGGTACCCTTCCTACGAGCAGTACTTC	CASSLVGYPSYEQYF
TRBV18	TRBD1	NA	TRBJ1-1	13	TGTGCCAGCTCACCACGGACAGGGACTGAAGCTTTCTTT	CASSPRTGTEAFF
TRBV13	NA	NA	TRBJ1-2	13	TGTGCCAGCAGACACGGGAGGGACTATGGCTACACCTTC	CASRHGRDYGYTF
TRBV6-5	TRBD1	NA	TRBJ1-2	16	TGTGCCAGCAGTTACCAGGGACAGGGACATGGTTATGGCTACACCTTC	CASSYQGQGHGYGYTF
TRBV10-2	NA	NA	TRBJ1-4	15	TGCGCCAGCGGGGGGTCGGGGTCAACTAATGAAAAACTGTTTTTT	CASGGSGSTNEKLFF
TRBV19	TRBD2	few	TRBJ2-5	14	TGTGCCAGTAGGACTAGCGGGAGTCGGGAGACCCAGTACTTC	CASRTSGSRETQYF
TRBV19	TRBD2	NA	TRBJ2-5	15	TGTGCCAGTAGTCGCGAAGGAGCGGGAGTAGGAGACCAGTACTTC	CASSREGAGVGDQYF
TRBV9	NA	few	TRBJ2-1	15	TGTGCCAGCAGCGTTAGCGGCACCCTTTACAATGAGCAGTTCTTC	CASSVSGTLYNEQFF
TRBV5-1	TRBD2	once	TRBJ2-7	15	TGCGCCAGCAGCCATGGGACTAGCGGGTCCTACGAGCAGTACTTC	CASSHGTSGSYEQYF
TRBV7-3	TRBD2	NA	TRBJ2-3	16	TGTGCCAGCAGCCCCACTAGCGGGAGAGGGACAGATACGCAGTATTTT	CASSPTSGRGTDTQYF
TRBV2	NA	NA	TRBJ1-3	13	TGTGCCAGCGAGTACGCACCCTTAAACACCATATATTTT	CASEYAPLNTIYF
TRBV27	NA	NA	TRBJ1-5	13	TGTGCCAGCAGGTCAGGGTACAATCAGCCCCAGCATTTT	CASRSGYNQPQHF
TRBV6-1	NA	NA	TRBJ2-7	14	TGTGCCAGCAGACCGGGACGGGGGTTGAACGAGCAGTACTTC	CASRPGRGLNEQYF
TRBV5-4	TRBD2	NA	TRBJ2-1	16	TGTGCCGGGGCACTAGCGGGAAGGAGGGGGTACAATGAGCAGTTCTTC	CAGALAGRRGYNEQFF
TRBV19	TRBD1	NA	TRBJ1-5	16	TGTGCCAGTAGTGTAACACGGGACAGCAGAAATCAGCCCCAGCATTTT	CASSVTRDSRNQPQHF
TRBV19	TRBD1	NA	TRBJ1-4	14	TGTGCCAGTAGTAGGGACAGGGGGTTCGCGGAACTGTTTTTT	CASSRDRGFAELFF
TRBV19	TRBD1	NA	TRBJ2-7	16	TGTGCCAGTAGTATAGCTGCGGGGACAGGGTTCTACGAGCAGTACTTC	CASSIAAGTGFYEQYF
TRBV6-5	TRBD1	once	TRBJ1-2	13	TGTGCCAGCAGTAACCAGGGGGACGGGGGCTACACCTTC	CASSNQGDGGYTF
TRBV2	TRBD1	NA	TRBJ2-1	12	TGTGTCAGCCGACAGGGGTGGGATGAGCAGTTCTTC	CVSRQGWDEQFF
TRBV27	NA	few	TRBJ2-5	13	TGTGCCAGCAGTTTCGACGGGATAAAGACCCAGTACTTC	CASSFDGIKTQYF
TRBV7-6	NA	NA	TRBJ2-1	14	TGTGCCAGCAGCCACCCTAGCCGGCGGAATGAGCAGTTCTTC	CASSHPSRRNEQFF
TRBV30	TRBD2	NA	TRBJ2-5	16	TGTGCCTGGATCCCTCTAGCGGGAGGGTACCAAGAGACCCAGTACTTC	CAWIPLAGGYQETQYF
TRBV6-1	TRBD1	NA	TRBJ2-3	14	TGTGCCAGCAGTTTTGGACAGGGAGGAGATACGCAGTATTTT	CASSFGQGGDTQYF
TRBV19	TRBD2	once	TRBJ2-3	15	TGTGCCAGTAGAACTAGCGGCCATTCCACAGATACGCAGTATTTT	CASRTSGHSTDTQYF
TRBV28	NA	once	TRBJ2-7	17	TGTGCCAGCAGTTCTCGAGTCGGGGTACCTTTTTTTTCCGAGCAGTACTTC	CASSSRVGVPFFSEQYF
TRBV7-6	TRBD2	NA	TRBJ2-2	15	TGTGCCAGCAGCTCCCTAGCGGGAAACACCGGGGAGCTGTTTTTT	CASSSLAGNTGELFF
TRBV6-5	TRBD2	NA	TRBJ2-1	15	TGTGCCAGCAAGCCCATAGCGGGAGCTGGCAATGAGCAGTTCTTC	CASKPIAGAGNEQFF
TRBV27	TRBD1	NA	TRBJ2-1	15	TGTGCCAGCAGTTTACTGGGACAGGAAAACAATGAGCAGTTCTTC	CASSLLGQENNEQFF
TRBV6-1	TRBD1	NA	TRBJ2-7	14	TGTGCCAGCAAACCGACAGGGGCTAACCACGAGCAGTACTTC	CASKPTGANHEQYF
TRBV30	NA	NA	TRBJ2-1	15	TGTGCCTGGAGTGTACAGGTGTTCTCCTACAATGAGCAGTTCTTC	CAWSVQVFSYNEQFF
TRBV25-1	NA	once	TRBJ1-2	11	TGTGCCAGTAGCCCGGGGGGAGGCTACACCTTC	CASSPGGGYTF
TRBV6-5	NA	NA	TRBJ2-7	13	TGTGCCAGCAGTTACGCCGAAAGGGGTCAGCAGTACTTC	CASSYAERGQQYF
TRBV30	TRBD2	NA	TRBJ2-1	14	TGTGCCTGGAGTTGGCGGGAGTCCTACAATGAGCAGTTCTTC	CAWSWRESYNEQFF
TRBV10-1	TRBD2	NA	TRBJ2-3	13	TGCGCCAGCAGTGGGCGGGAGACAGATACGCAGTATTTT	CASSGRETDTQYF
TRBV28	NA	NA	TRBJ1-5	16	TGTGCCAGCAGCCCGGTTCGGACAGAGGTCGCAATCAGCCAGCATTTT	CASSPVRTEVAISQHF
TRBV2	TRBD1	NA	TRBJ1-2	15	TGTGCCAGCAGTGATTTGAGGGACAGGCCATATGGCTACACCTTC	CASSDLRDRPYGYTF
TRBV30	TRBD2	NA	TRBJ2-7	17	TGTGCCTGGGCATTAACTAGCGGGAGAGTTGGGTCCTACGAGCAGTACTTC	CAWALTSGRVGSYEQYF
TRBV6-5	NA	NA	TRBJ1-1	14	TGTGCCAGCAACACCCCCCGGACTAACACTGAAGCTTTCTTT	CASNTPRTNTEAFF
TRBV28	NA	NA	TRBJ2-1	13	TGTGCCAGCAGTTTTTCAGTTTACAATGAGCAGTTCTTC	CASSFSVYNEQFF
TRBV19	NA	NA	TRBJ1-1	13	TGTGCCAGTAGGCTAAGCTTGAACACTGAAGCTTTCTTT	CASRLSLNTEAFF
TRBV6-1	TRBD1	NA	TRBJ1-5	15	TGTGCCAGCAGTGAGGGAACAGGGGAAGGACAGCCCCAGCATTTT	CASSEGTGEGQPQHF
TRBV5-1	TRBD2	once	TRBJ2-1	16	TGCGCCAGCACCCTCCTCAGCGGGAGCTCCTACAATGAGCAGTTCTTC	CASTLLSGSSYNEQFF
TRBV7-3	NA	once	TRBJ1-2	15	TGTGCCAGCAGCTCCCAGGGGCTTACTACCTATGGCTACACCTTC	CASSSQGLTTYGYTF
TRBV9	TRBD1	NA	TRBJ2-2	18	TGTGCCAGCAGCCCCAGGGGGCTAGCCCTTTTCGGTACCGGGGAGCTGTTTTTT	CASSPRGLALFGTGELFF
TRBV6-6	NA	NA	TRBJ1-4	14	TGTGCCAGCAACAACAGAGCAACTAATGAAAAACTGTTTTTT	CASNNRATNEKLFF